The sequence of this T cell receptor (beta chain) was determined in a study of cytomegalovirus exposure and HLA in healthy donors. Notes on the study in general: Most subjects' HLA-A and HLA-B alleles were reportedly predicted from TCR beta sequences. Researchers catalogued about 150 TCR beta chains as cytomegalovirus-associated. A later analysis linked a missense variant in DCLRE1C to the trimming of TCR beta V and J genes.

PCR involved 60 Vbeta and 13 Jbeta primers. Clones were sequenced by immunoSEQ multiplex PCR, and TCRdb holds only the in-frame ones, with some missing. The table shows 80,000 to 95,000 clones, with approximately 63% occurring only once. Looked up from germline, CDR1 is SGDLS and CDR2 is YYNGEE. The J segment lost 1 base and the V segment lost 4 bases, leaving 6 bases of the junction unmatched. This CDR3 is built from 15 residues. In regard to this clone: Its antigen is undetermined.

The sequence was collected from a woman younger than 45 in good health and CMV-seronegative. The chain combines TRBV9 with TRBJ2-7; 9 bases align to TRBD2. The sample was PBMCs. The CDR3 sequence is CASSIGGGASYEQYF. In DNA, the CDR3 is TGTGCCAGCAGCATCGGCGGGGGGGCTTCCTACGAGCAGTACTTC.